The 21 T cell receptor beta chains presented below share a single source sample, sequenced in a study of CD8+ T cells in alopecia areata. Investigators isolated RNA and reverse transcribed it into cDNA to act as the sequencing template. Produced via immunoSEQ multiplex PCR; TCRdb's table is partial and in-frame only. The sample records about 180,000 clones, about 53% being singletons. Sample treatment: oral pan-JAK inhibitor, 5-10 mg twice daily. The specimen comprised CD8+ T cells sorted from blood, sampled at week 24, from a patient treated with tofacitinib. The receptors here all came from a human donor with alopecia areata.

The chain employs TRBV29-1 and TRBJ1-2; TRBD1 is a possible D gene (5 bases). The V end was cut by 5 bases, the J end by 4 bases, with 11 bases between. CDR1 SQVTM and CDR2 ANQGSEA come from the germline V gene. This CDR3 is built from 12 residues. The DNA for the CDR3 is TGCAGCGTTTATCAGGGACCCTATGGCTACACCTTC. Translated, it gives CSVYQGPYGYTF.

The rearrangement links TRBV7-6 to TRBJ2-2, with 12 nucleotides matching TRBD2. This CDR3 is 20 amino acids long. Germline lookup yields CDR1 SGHVS and CDR2 FNYEAQ. Trimming took 2 bases from V and 2 from J; bases not matched to a gene: 12. CDR3 residues: CASSLYGATSGGSNTGELFF. CDR3 bases: TGTGCCAGCAGCTTATACGGGGCGACTAGCGGGGGATCAAACACCGGGGAGCTGTTTTTT.

This sequence joins TRBV29-1 and TRBJ1-1, with D unclear. CDR1 is SQVTM, CDR2 ANQGSEA, per germline. The V end lost 4 bases, the J end lost 8 bases, and 11 bases lay between the germline ends. The CDR3 has 11 residues. This chain's CDR3 is CSVVSDPEAFF. CDR3 DNA sequence: TGCAGCGTTGTATCGGACCCCGAAGCTTTCTTT.

The chain recombines TRBV6-1 with TRBJ1-6; the D is unclear. This CDR3 spans 14 amino acids. Germline lookup yields CDR1 MNHNS and CDR2 SASEGT. Trimming cost V 1 base and J 11 bases, with 12 bases left between them. The CDR3: CASSEVESTTPLHF. The CDR3 DNA reads as TGTGCCAGCAGTGAAGTGGAATCCACTACACCCCTCCACTTT.

The sample holds a few counts of this clone. The chain employs TRBV2 and TRBJ2-1; D gene uncertain. CDR1 and CDR2 (germline): SNHLY, FYNNEI. The CDR3 covers 12 residues. V was pared by 3 bases and J by 7 bases, with 7 bases between. CDR3 in amino acids: CASSDRFNEQFF. CDR3 nucleotides: TGTGCCAGCAGTGACAGGTTTAATGAGCAGTTCTTC.

This rearrangement joins TRBV6-1 to TRBJ2-3, with D unresolved. CDR3 length equals 12 residues. The V gene's germline CDR1 is MNHNS and CDR2 SASEGT. Trimming removed 2 bases from V and 4 bases from J, with 4 bases in between. The CDR3 DNA reads as TGTGCCAGCAGTGAACTCCCAGATACGCAGTATTTT. Protein sequence: CASSELPDTQYF.

The chain uses TRBV27 and TRBJ2-5; maybe TRBD1 (5 bases). V lost 4 bases, J lost 2 bases, and 11 bases lay in between. Germline V lookup: CDR1 MNHEY, CDR2 SMNVEV (reference sequence). This CDR3 has 14 amino acids. The CDR3 sequence is CASSYDRFQETQYF. The DNA for the CDR3 is TGTGCCAGCAGTTACGACAGATTTCAAGAGACCCAGTACTTC.

The rearrangement uses TRBV6-1 and TRBJ2-7; a weak D match, TRBD2 (6 bases). The V end lost 3 bases, the J end lost 5 bases, and 11 bases lay between the germline ends. This CDR3 region has 13 residues. Germline-derived CDR1 and CDR2 are MNHNS and SASEGT. The CDR3 spells CASSEEGWDEQYF. CDR3 DNA sequence: TGTGCCAGCAGTGAGGAGGGTTGGGACGAGCAGTACTTC.

J is TRBJ2-7 and V is TRBV7-8; 8 nucleotides line up with TRBD1. The CDR3 sequence is 14 residues long. The germline CDR1 and CDR2 sequences are SGHVS and FQNEAQ. The V and J ends lost 4 bases and 1 base, in that order; junction bases with no gene match: 3. CDR3 protein: CASSSRQGSYEQYF. In DNA form, the CDR3 reads TGTGCCAGCAGCTCACGACAGGGGTCCTACGAGCAGTACTTC. The full variable domain, with the rest looked up from reference TRBV7-8 and TRBJ2-7, is GAGVSQSPRYKVAKRGQDVALRCDPISGHVSLFWYQQALGQGPEFLTYFQNEAQLDKSGLPSDRFFAERPEGSVSTLKIQRTQQEDSAVYLCASSSRQGSYEQYFGPGTRLTVT.

This clone occurred once. The chain is built from TRBV15 and TRBJ1-2, with D perhaps TRBD1 (6 bases). CDR3 length: 17 amino acids. The V end lost 4 bases, the J end lost 4 bases, and 22 bases lay between the germline ends. From germline, CDR1 is LNHNV and CDR2 YYDKDF (reference sequence). The CDR3 loop is CATSTVGGGQGIYGYTF. The CDR3 DNA follows: TGTGCCACCAGCACTGTAGGAGGTGGGCAGGGGATCTATGGCTACACCTTC.

This clone has more than one count but fewer than ten. This rearrangement joins TRBV6-6 to TRBJ1-1; D is unclear. Germline V gene lookup returns CDR1 MNHNY and CDR2 SVGAGI (reference sequence). V was shortened by 7 bases and J by 5 bases, with 5 bases between the two germline ends. The CDR3 is 10 amino acids. The CDR3 loop is CASMSTEAFF. The CDR3 DNA reads as TGTGCCAGCATGTCTACTGAAGCTTTCTTT.

Here the CDR3 DNA reads TGTGCCAGCAGTTCCGGGACAGGGGGTGGCTACACCTTC. Translation: CASSSGTGGGYTF. This rearrangement joins TRBV13 to TRBJ1-2; TRBD1 aligns across 11 bases. This CDR3 is built from 13 residues. Germline loops: CDR1 PRHDT, CDR2 FYEKMQ (reference sequence). The V segment lost 6 bases and the J segment 7 bases; nucleotides outside the gene matches: 4.

The chain carries TRBV9 and TRBJ1-5; D perhaps matches TRBD1 (6 bases). The CDR3 runs to 15 residues. Between the trimmed V and J ends, which lost 0 bases and 2 bases, there was a span of 9 bases. Germline V gene lookup returns CDR1 SGDLS and CDR2 YYNGEE. The CDR3 bases are TGTGCCAGCAGCGTAGGCAGGGGCGGCAATCAGCCCCAGCATTTT. Its translation: CASSVGRGGNQPQHF.

The chain has TRBV9 and TRBJ1-2, with 8 bases matching TRBD1. The CDR3 totals 14 residues. Trimming cost V 4 bases and J 4 bases; bases outside gene matches: 6. Looked up from germline, CDR1 is SGDLS and CDR2 is YYNGEE. The CDR3 is CASSTTGAAYGYTF. CDR3 DNA: TGTGCCAGCAGCACGACAGGGGCGGCCTATGGCTACACCTTC.

This rearrangement joins TRBV29-1 to TRBJ1-1, with 7 bases identical to TRBD1. Germline V gene lookup returns CDR1 SQVTM and CDR2 ANQGSEA. The CDR3 extends over 12 amino acids. V gave up 7 bases and J gave up 5 bases; unmatched junction bases: 7. CDR3 loop: CSGTGDYTEAFF. CDR3 coding DNA: TGCAGCGGCACAGGGGATTATACTGAAGCTTTCTTT.

DNA of the CDR3: TGTGCCAGCAGCTTAGGACTTAACACAGATACGCAGTATTTT. Translating it yields CASSLGLNTDTQYF. This chain links TRBV13 with TRBJ2-3; D is unresolved. Trimming pared 0 bases from V and 2 bases from J, leaving 6 bases between. The germline V gene encodes CDR1 PRHDT and CDR2 FYEKMQ (reference sequence). This CDR3 spans 14 amino acids.

J is TRBJ2-1 and V is TRBV11-1; 8 bases are a match to TRBD1. CDR1 and CDR2 from the germline V gene are SGHAT and FQDESV (reference sequence). This CDR3 is 17 amino acids long. Germline trimming cut 0 bases from V and 5 bases from J; bases unmatched to any gene: 9. CDR3 DNA sequence: TGTGCCAGCAGCTTAGCGGAGTTCAGGGGGCCAGACAATGAGCAGTTCTTC. It is translated as CASSLAEFRGPDNEQFF.

The chain has TRBV29-1 and TRBJ1-2; D unresolved. Per germline, CDR1 SQVTM and CDR2 ANQGSEA. Between the trimmed V and J ends, which lost 1 base and 4 bases, there was a span of 22 bases. The CDR3 spans 17 residues. The CDR3 spells CSVEGWETGRASYGYTF. CDR3 nucleotide sequence: TGCAGCGTTGAAGGGTGGGAAACCGGGAGGGCTAGCTATGGCTACACCTTC.

This chain connects TRBV14 to TRBJ1-1; perhaps TRBD1 as D (5 bases). CDR1 is SGHDN, CDR2 FVKESK, per germline. The CDR3 is made up of 16 amino acids. V was pared by 4 bases and J by 1 base, with 16 bases between. The CDR3 spells CASSPRDGFRNTEAFF. The CDR3, as DNA: TGTGCCAGCAGCCCCCGGGACGGATTCAGGAACACTGAAGCTTTCTTT.

This clone was seen a handful of times. This chain joins TRBV29-1 and TRBJ2-1; TRBD1 is a possible D gene (5 bases). CDR3 length: 12 amino acids. Per germline, CDR1 SQVTM and CDR2 ANQGSEA. Trimming removed 5 bases from V and 5 bases from J, with 10 bases in between. The CDR3: CSVNRNDNEQFF. The CDR3 DNA is TGCAGCGTTAACAGGAATGACAATGAGCAGTTCTTC.

This clone was observed a few times. The rearrangement joins TRBV6-5 to TRBJ2-1, with D possibly being TRBD1 (5 bases). The CDR3 consists of 14 residues. The germline gives CDR1 MNHEY, CDR2 SVGAGI. The V gene lost 0 bases and the J gene lost 7 bases, with 10 bases spanning the gap. The CDR3 protein is CASSYSRQGNEQFF. For the CDR3, the DNA is TGTGCCAGCAGTTACTCGCGGCAGGGTAATGAGCAGTTCTTC.